The entry that follows covers one T cell receptor (beta chain) sequence. The CDR3 extends over 15 amino acids. V shed 6 bases and J shed 6 bases, with 17 bases lying between them. Germline V gives CDR1 MNHEY, CDR2 SVGAGI. This entry is derived from a study of control samples from healthy donors and cancer patients. Here immunoSEQ multiplex PCR was the method, and the copy in TCRdb shows in-frame clones only, minus some. The sample lists 95,000 to 100,000 clones, 75% to 90% seen once, with 7.8% in the top ten. The material sequenced was blood. The source is a man under 40 in good health. This sequence joins TRBV6-5 and TRBJ2-2; weak D call: TRBD1 (5 bases). The CDR3, as DNA: TGTGCCAGCAGCCTAGACAGTCTAGGGGCCGGGGAGCTGTTTTTT. Its protein product is CASSLDSLGAGELFF.